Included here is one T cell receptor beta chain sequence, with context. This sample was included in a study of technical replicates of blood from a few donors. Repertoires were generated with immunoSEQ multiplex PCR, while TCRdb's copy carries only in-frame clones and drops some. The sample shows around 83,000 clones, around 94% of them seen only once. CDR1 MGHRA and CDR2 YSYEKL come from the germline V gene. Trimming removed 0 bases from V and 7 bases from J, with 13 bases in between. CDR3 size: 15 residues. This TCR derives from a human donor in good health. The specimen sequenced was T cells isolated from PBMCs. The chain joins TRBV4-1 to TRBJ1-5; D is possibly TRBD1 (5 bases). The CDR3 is CASSQDSREGQPQHF. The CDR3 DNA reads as TGCGCCAGCAGCCAAGATAGCAGGGAGGGCCAGCCCCAGCATTTT.